The next 2 T cell receptor beta chains were all read from a single sample in a study of control samples from healthy donors and cancer patients. Profiled with immunoSEQ multiplex PCR; TCRdb holds only in-frame clones, not every one. The table includes roughly 100,000 clones, roughly 80% detected once. Sequenced material: blood. Receptors were obtained from a woman aged 50 to 65 in good health.

This clone occurred a few times. This chain links TRBV11-2 with TRBJ2-7, with 9 nucleotides matching TRBD2. Looked up from germline, CDR1 is SGHAT and CDR2 is FQNNGV. V trimming: 6 bases; J trimming: 5 bases; junction bases outside the gene matches: 11. There are 15 residues in the CDR3. Here the CDR3 DNA reads TGTGCCAGCAGTCTAGGTGGGACTAGCTTCGACGAGCAGTACTTC. This sequence encodes CASSLGGTSFDEQYF.

The CDR3 coding sequence is TGTGCCAGCTCACCACCCGTCCGGACCTACACAGATACGCAGTATTTT. Translated, it gives CASSPPVRTYTDTQYF. V and J are TRBV18 and TRBJ2-3; D gene uncertain. Germline V gene data show CDR1 as KGHSH and CDR2 as LQKENI. The CDR3 has 16 amino acids. V lost 0 bases, J lost 2 bases, and 12 bases lay in between.